What follows are 3 T cell receptor beta chains derived from one specimen sequenced in a study of Ad26.COV2.S vaccination and SARS-CoV-2 variants. Sequencing used immunoSEQ multiplex PCR; TCRdb keeps in-frame clones, though not all of them. The data show some 190,000 clones, with around nine tenths seen just once and 5.9% held by the top ten. Sequenced material: peripheral blood, taken after recovery from COVID-19. These receptors were taken from a human donor who had recovered from COVID-19.

The chain joins TRBV7-9 to TRBJ1-2, with 7 bases identical to TRBD1. Germline V CDR1 and CDR2: SEHNR, FQNEAQ (reference sequence). CDR3 length: 16 residues. Losses at the gene ends were 5 bases for V and 6 bases for J; bases not matched to a gene: 15. In nucleotides, the CDR3 is TGTGCCAGCAGCCGGCGACAGGGATCCAAAGAGGATGGCTACACCTTC. Protein sequence: CASSRRQGSKEDGYTF.

The V and J genes are TRBV18 and TRBJ1-1; D uncertain. CDR1 and CDR2 (germline): KGHSH, LQKENI. The CDR3 runs 13 residues. V was clipped by 0 bases and J by 0 bases, with 2 bases between them. CDR3 bases: TGTGCCAGCTCACCACCTGTGAACACTGAAGCTTTCTTT. As protein: CASSPPVNTEAFF.

This sequence joins TRBV5-1 and TRBJ2-5; D is unresolved. The CDR3 has 13 residues. Trimming cost V 4 bases and J 4 bases, with 11 bases left between them. CDR1 is SGHRS, CDR2 YFSETQ, per germline. CDR3 nucleotide sequence: TGCGCCAGCAGCCTCCGGGTCGGAGAGACCCAGTACTTC. It translates to CASSLRVGETQYF.